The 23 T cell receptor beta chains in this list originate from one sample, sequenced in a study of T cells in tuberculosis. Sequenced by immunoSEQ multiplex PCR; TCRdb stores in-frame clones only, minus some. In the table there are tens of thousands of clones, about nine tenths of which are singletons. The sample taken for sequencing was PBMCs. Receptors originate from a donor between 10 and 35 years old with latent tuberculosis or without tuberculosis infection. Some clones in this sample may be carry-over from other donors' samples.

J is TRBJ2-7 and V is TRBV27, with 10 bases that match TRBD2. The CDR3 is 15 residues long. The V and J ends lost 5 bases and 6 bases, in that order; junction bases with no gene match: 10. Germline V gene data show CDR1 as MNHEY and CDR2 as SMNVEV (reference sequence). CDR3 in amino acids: CASSPLAGEGTEQYF. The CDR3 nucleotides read TGTGCCAGCAGTCCGCTAGCGGGAGAAGGAACCGAGCAGTACTTC.

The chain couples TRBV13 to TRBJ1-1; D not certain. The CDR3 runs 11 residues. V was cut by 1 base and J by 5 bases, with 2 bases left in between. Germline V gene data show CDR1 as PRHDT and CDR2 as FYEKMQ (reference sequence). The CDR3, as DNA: TGTGCCAGCAGCTTAGCAACTGAAGCTTTCTTT. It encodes CASSLATEAFF.

This chain's CDR3 is CASGLGQYEQYF. CDR3 sequence (DNA): TGTGCTAGTGGTTTAGGACAGTACGAGCAGTACTTC. This chain uses TRBV12-5 with TRBJ2-7; perhaps TRBD1 as D (6 bases). There are 12 residues in the CDR3. Trimming pared 3 bases from V and 4 bases from J, leaving 7 bases between. CDR1 is LGHNT, CDR2 FRNRAP, per germline.

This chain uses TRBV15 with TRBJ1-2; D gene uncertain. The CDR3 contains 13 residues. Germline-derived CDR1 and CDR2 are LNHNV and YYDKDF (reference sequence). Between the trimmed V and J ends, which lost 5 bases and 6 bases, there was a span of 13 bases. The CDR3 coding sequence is TGTGCCACCAGCGTGCGGGAGATTGATGGCTACACCTTC. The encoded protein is CATSVREIDGYTF.

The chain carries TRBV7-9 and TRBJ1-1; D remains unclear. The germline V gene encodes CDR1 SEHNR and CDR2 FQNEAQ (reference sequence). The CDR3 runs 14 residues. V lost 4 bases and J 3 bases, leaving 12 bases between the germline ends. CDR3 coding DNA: TGTGCCAGCAGCTGGATCCGTGGAGACACTGAAGCTTTCTTT. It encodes CASSWIRGDTEAFF.

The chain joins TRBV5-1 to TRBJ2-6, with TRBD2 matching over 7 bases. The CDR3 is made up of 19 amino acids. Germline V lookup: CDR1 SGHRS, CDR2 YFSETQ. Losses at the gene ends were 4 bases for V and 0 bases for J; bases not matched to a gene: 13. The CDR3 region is CASSLPGEGIGSGANVLTF. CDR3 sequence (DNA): TGCGCCAGCAGCCTGCCGGGGGAGGGTATTGGCTCTGGGGCCAACGTCCTGACTTTC.

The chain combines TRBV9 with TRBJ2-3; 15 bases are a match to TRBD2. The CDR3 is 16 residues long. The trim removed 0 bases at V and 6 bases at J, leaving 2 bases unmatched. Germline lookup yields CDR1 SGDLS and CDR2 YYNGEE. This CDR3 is CASSVGTSGGVDTQYF. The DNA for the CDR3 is TGTGCCAGCAGCGTAGGGACTAGCGGGGGGGTGGATACGCAGTATTTT.

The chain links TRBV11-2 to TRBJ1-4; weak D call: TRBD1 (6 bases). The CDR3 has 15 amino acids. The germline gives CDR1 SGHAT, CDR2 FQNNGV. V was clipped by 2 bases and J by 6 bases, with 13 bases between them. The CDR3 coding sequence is TGTGCCAGCAGCTTAACAGGGAGGGAAGATGAAAAACTGTTTTTT. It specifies CASSLTGREDEKLFF. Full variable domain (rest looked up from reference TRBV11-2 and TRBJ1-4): EAGVAQSPRYKIIEKRQSVAFWCNPISGHATLYWYQQILGQGPKLLIQFQNNGVVDDSQLPKDRFSAERLKGVDSTLKIQPAKLEDSAVYLCASSLTGREDEKLFFGSGTQLSVL.

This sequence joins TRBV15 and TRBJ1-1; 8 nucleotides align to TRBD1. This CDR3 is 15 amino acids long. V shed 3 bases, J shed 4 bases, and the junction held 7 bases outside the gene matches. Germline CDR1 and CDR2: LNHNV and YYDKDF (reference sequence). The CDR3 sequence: CATSSPWTGRTEAFF. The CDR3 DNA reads TGTGCCACCAGCAGCCCATGGACAGGGCGCACTGAAGCTTTCTTT.

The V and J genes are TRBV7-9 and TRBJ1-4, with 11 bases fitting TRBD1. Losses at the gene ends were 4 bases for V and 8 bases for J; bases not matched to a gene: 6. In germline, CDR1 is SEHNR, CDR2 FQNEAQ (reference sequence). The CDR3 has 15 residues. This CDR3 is CASSSPGQGVEKLFF. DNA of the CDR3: TGTGCCAGCAGCTCACCGGGACAGGGGGTGGAAAAACTGTTTTTT.

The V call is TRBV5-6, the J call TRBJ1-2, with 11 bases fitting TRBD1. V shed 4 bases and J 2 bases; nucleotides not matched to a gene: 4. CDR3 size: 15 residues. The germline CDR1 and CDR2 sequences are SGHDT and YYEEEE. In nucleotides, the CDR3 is TGTGCCAGCAGCACAAGGGACAGGGGGAACTATGGCTACACCTTC. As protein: CASSTRDRGNYGYTF. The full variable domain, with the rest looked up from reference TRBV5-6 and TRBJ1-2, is DAGVTQSPTHLIKTRGQQVTLRCSPKSGHDTVSWYQQALGQGPQFIFQYYEEEERQRGNFPDRFSGHQFPNYSSELNVNALLLGDSALYLCASSTRDRGNYGYTFGSGTRLTVV.

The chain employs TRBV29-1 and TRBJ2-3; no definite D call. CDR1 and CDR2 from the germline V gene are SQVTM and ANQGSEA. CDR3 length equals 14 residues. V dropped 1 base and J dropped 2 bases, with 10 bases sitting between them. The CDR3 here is CSVEVVRPTDTQYF. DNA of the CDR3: TGCAGCGTTGAAGTCGTTCGTCCCACAGATACGCAGTATTTT.

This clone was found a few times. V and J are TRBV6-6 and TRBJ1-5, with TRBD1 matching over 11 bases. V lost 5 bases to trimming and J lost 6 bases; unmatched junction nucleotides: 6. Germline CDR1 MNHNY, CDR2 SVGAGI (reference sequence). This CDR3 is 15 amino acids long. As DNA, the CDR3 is TGTGCCAGCAGTGGGACAGGGGGATGGGGTCAGCCCCAGCATTTT. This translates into CASSGTGGWGQPQHF.

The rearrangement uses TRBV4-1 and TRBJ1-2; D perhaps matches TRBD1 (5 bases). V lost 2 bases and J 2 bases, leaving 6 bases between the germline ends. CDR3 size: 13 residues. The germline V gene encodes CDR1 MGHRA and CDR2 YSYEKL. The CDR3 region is CASSQRGNYGYTF. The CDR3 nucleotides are TGCGCCAGCAGCCAAAGGGGAAACTATGGCTACACCTTC.

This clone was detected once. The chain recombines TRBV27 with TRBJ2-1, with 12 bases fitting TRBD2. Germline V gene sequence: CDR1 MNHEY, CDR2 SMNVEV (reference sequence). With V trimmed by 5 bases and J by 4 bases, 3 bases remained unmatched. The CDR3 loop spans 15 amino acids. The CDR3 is CASSLGTSGYNEQFF. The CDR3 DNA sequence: TGTGCCAGCAGTCTTGGGACTAGCGGGTACAATGAGCAGTTCTTC.

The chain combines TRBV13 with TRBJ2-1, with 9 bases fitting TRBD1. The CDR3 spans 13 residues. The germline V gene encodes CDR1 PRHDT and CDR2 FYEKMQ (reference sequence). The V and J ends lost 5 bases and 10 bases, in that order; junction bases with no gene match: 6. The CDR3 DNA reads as TGTGCCAGCAGCAGGACAGGGGCGAGAGAGCAGTTCTTC. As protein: CASSRTGAREQFF.

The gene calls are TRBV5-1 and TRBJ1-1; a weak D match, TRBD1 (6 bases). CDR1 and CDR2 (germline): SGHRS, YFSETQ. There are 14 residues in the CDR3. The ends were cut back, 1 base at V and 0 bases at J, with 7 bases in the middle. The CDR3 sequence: CASSLTGMNTEAFF. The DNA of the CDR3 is TGCGCCAGCAGCTTGACAGGGATGAACACTGAAGCTTTCTTT.

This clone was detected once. The CDR3 loop is CATGSGLTDTQYF. In DNA form, the CDR3 reads TGTGCCACCGGTAGCGGCCTCACAGATACGCAGTATTTT. The gene calls are TRBV15 and TRBJ2-3; TRBD2 is a possible D gene (6 bases). Germline lookup yields CDR1 LNHNV and CDR2 YYDKDF (reference sequence). This CDR3 is 13 amino acids long. Trimming shortened V by 8 bases and J by 2 bases, and 11 bases separated the two germline ends.

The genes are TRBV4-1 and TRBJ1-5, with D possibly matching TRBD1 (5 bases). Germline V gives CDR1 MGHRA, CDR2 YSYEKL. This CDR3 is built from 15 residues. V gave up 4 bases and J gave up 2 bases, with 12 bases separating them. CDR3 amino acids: CASSLSGAGNQPQHF. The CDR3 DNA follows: TGCGCCAGCAGCCTTTCTGGGGCCGGCAATCAGCCCCAGCATTTT.

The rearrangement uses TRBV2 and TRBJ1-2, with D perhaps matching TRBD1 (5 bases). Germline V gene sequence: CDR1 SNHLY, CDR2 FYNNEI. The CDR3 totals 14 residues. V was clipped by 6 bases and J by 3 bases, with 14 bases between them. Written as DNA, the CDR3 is TGTGCCAGCAGGCTGGGGGGTCTGTACTATGGCTACACCTTC. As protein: CASRLGGLYYGYTF.

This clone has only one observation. CDR3 sequence: CAYARGTGGYEQYF. Here the CDR3 DNA reads TGTGCCTACGCAAGGGGGACAGGGGGCTACGAGCAGTACTTC. The rearrangement joins TRBV30 to TRBJ2-7; 11 positions agree with TRBD1. J lost 3 bases, V lost 7 bases, and 8 bases had no gene match. The CDR3 runs 14 residues. From germline, CDR1 is GTSNPN and CDR2 SVGIG (reference sequence).

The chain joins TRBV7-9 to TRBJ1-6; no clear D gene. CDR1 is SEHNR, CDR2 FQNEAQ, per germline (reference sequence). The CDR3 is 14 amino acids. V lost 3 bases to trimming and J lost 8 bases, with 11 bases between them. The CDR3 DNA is TGTGCCAGCAGCTTGTCATTCGGAGATTCACCCCTCCACTTT. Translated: CASSLSFGDSPLHF.

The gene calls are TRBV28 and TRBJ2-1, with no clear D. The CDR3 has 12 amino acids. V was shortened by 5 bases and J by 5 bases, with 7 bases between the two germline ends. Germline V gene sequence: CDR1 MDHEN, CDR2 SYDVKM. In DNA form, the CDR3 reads TGTGCCAGCAGTGAGAGAGACAATGAGCAGTTCTTC. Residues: CASSERDNEQFF.